The TCR beta chain under discussion was sequenced for a study of immune heterogeneity within non-small cell lung tumors. The authors used roughly 600 ng of bulk tumor genomic DNA per sample as template. Widely spaced biopsies, several per primary tumor, were obtained at surgery. Before undergoing curative surgery, patients had newly diagnosed non-small cell lung cancer that was untreated. In germline, CDR1 is MGHRA, CDR2 YSYEKL. The CDR3 spans 15 residues. V lost 0 bases to trimming and J lost 3 bases, with 12 bases between them. Many counts were recorded for this clonotype. Multiplex PCR with 32 V and 13 J primers amplified TCR beta CDR3. TCRdb recomputed calls from the multiplex PCR reads with MiXCR, one row per CDR3 protein. The data hold fewer than 15,000 distinct CDR3 sequences, with about 23% observed a single time.

The chain joins TRBV4-1 to TRBJ2-7; a possible D gene is TRBD1 (5 bases). The sequenced material came from lung tumor tissue. This clonotype originated in a man in his fifties with non-small cell lung cancer. CDR3 DNA sequence: TGCGCCAGCAGCCAAGAATTGGCAGGGAACTACGAGCAGTACTTC. It is translated as CASSQELAGNYEQYF.